This T cell receptor beta chain derives from a study of blood T cell repertoires in COVID-19. The CDR3 totals 12 residues. Looked up from germline, CDR1 is SGHAT and CDR2 is FQNNGV. Trimming pared 6 bases from V and 14 bases from J, leaving 18 bases between. The sample holds a few counts of this clone. Study processing details: From reference gene primer amplification, estimates of nucleated cell counts were derived. Assay used: immunoSEQ multiplex PCR; TCRdb lists only in-frame clones, some missing. The V and J calls and the clone size are those of that table, but D and trimming were determined from the DNA. The top ten hold less than 7% of the sample, which has 150,000 to 200,000 clones, roughly three quarters seen once.

This sequence originates from a middle-aged woman with COVID-19, enrolled during active disease. The chain couples TRBV11-2 to TRBJ2-3, with a possible D match to TRBD2 (5 bases). Source material: peripheral blood. CDR3 nucleotides: TGTGCCAGCAGGGGCGGTGGACTCGAGGGGTATTTT. The encoded protein is CASRGGGLEGYF.